The next 30 T cell receptor beta chains were all read from a single sample in a study of T cell repertoires in cytomegalovirus infection. Which antigens these TCRs recognize remains unknown. TCRdb ran MiXCR on the reads and lists one entry per CDR3 protein. Of tens of thousands of distinct CDR3 sequences in the sample, 45% to 50% were seen once. Here the sequenced sample was CD8+ T cells from cultured PBMCs, taken from culture after CMV antigen stimulation. These receptors were obtained from a human donor in good health (CMV status not recorded). Some clones in this sample may be carry-over from other donors' samples.

The chain employs TRBV28 and TRBJ1-1; TRBD1 is a possible D gene (6 bases). The length of the CDR3 is 14 residues. The germline gives CDR1 MDHEN, CDR2 SYDVKM. The V end was cut by 4 bases, the J end by 10 bases, with 19 bases between. The CDR3: CASSWDKGGERAFF. The CDR3 bases are TGTGCCAGCAGTTGGGACAAGGGGGGGGAGCGAGCTTTCTTT.

The V and J genes are TRBV7-9 and TRBJ1-4; a possible D gene is TRBD1 (5 bases). Looked up from germline, CDR1 is SEHNR and CDR2 is FQNEAQ (reference sequence). Trimming removed 5 bases from V and 0 bases from J, with 19 bases in between. CDR3 size: 18 residues. CDR3 DNA: TGTGCCAGCAGCCCTTTATGGGCTATGACAGCAACTAATGAAAAACTGTTTTTT. It codes for CASSPLWAMTATNEKLFF.

There are a few counts of this clonotype. The chain carries TRBV7-9 and TRBJ1-5; TRBD1 matches at 7 bases. The CDR3 has 15 amino acids. V shed 0 bases and J 4 bases; nucleotides not matched to a gene: 3. Germline assignment: CDR1 SEHNR and CDR2 FQNEAQ (reference sequence). DNA of the CDR3: TGTGCCAGCAGCTTAGCGGGACAGCCGAATCAGCCCCAGCATTTT. Translation: CASSLAGQPNQPQHF.

The rearrangement links TRBV20-1 to TRBJ2-4, with D possibly matching TRBD1 (6 bases). Trimming left V 6 bases short and J 7 bases short, with 16 bases between. The CDR3 is 13 residues long. Germline CDR1 is DFQATT and CDR2 is SNEGSKA (reference sequence). Here the CDR3 DNA reads TGCAGTGCCCCCAAGGGCCAGGGGAACATTCAGTACTTC. Translation gives CSAPKGQGNIQYF.

This rearrangement joins TRBV7-9 to TRBJ2-5, with D perhaps TRBD1 (5 bases). CDR3 size: 14 residues. Germline V gene lookup returns CDR1 SEHNR and CDR2 FQNEAQ (reference sequence). Trimming cost V 5 bases and J 6 bases, with 16 bases left between them. This CDR3 reads CASSESGRAKTQYF. DNA of the CDR3: TGTGCCAGCAGCGAATCAGGCAGGGCGAAGACCCAGTACTTC.

The rearrangement links TRBV12-3 or TRBV12-4 to TRBJ2-5; no firm D call. The V gene lost 11 bases and the J gene lost 0 bases, with 7 bases spanning the gap. The length of the CDR3 is 11 residues. The CDR3 nucleotides are TGTGCCTCCGGGTACCAAGAGACCCAGTACTTC. This codes for CASGYQETQYF.

This clonotype showed up just a few times. CDR3 coding DNA: TGCGCCAGCAGCCAATACAAGGGGGGGTACCCTGAAGCTTTCTTT. Protein product: CASSQYKGGYPEAFF. The V gene is TRBV4-1, the J gene TRBJ1-1; D possibly corresponds to TRBD1 (6 bases). Germline V gene data show CDR1 as MGHRA and CDR2 as YSYEKL. Between the trimmed V and J ends, which lost 2 bases and 6 bases, there was a span of 16 bases. The CDR3 is 15 residues long.

The genes are TRBV12-3 or TRBV12-4 and TRBJ1-5; D remains unclear. V lost 5 bases to trimming and J lost 1 base, with 9 bases between them. This CDR3 has 14 residues. In DNA form, the CDR3 reads TGTGCCAGCAGTCCCAGCGGGAGCAATCAGCCCCAGCATTTT. Its translation is CASSPSGSNQPQHF.

The chain joins TRBV7-6 to TRBJ2-5; no definite D call. The CDR3 consists of 15 residues. V was cut by 2 bases and J by 2 bases, with 12 bases left in between. CDR1 and CDR2 (germline): SGHVS, FNYEAQ. The CDR3 coding sequence is TGTGCCAGCAGCTTAAGGCGACCCGCTCAAGAGACCCAGTACTTC. Amino acids: CASSLRRPAQETQYF.

This clonotype was detected only a few times. The chain employs TRBV10-3 and TRBJ2-7, with 7 bases aligning to TRBD1. Unmatched junction bases numbered 5, after V lost 5 bases and J lost 4 bases. The CDR3 spans 13 residues. In germline, CDR1 is ENHRY, CDR2 SYGVKD. This chain's CDR3 is CAISYRGGYEQYF. The CDR3 bases are TGTGCCATCAGTTACAGGGGTGGTTACGAGCAGTACTTC.

This chain links TRBV6-4 with TRBJ1-1; TRBD1 might be the D (5 bases). Germline lookup yields CDR1 MRHNA and CDR2 SNTAGT. CDR3 length: 13 amino acids. V dropped 8 bases and J dropped 1 base, with 11 bases sitting between them. CDR3 DNA sequence: TGTGCCAGCTCGCGAGGACAGAACACTGAAGCTTTCTTT. It specifies CASSRGQNTEAFF.

This clonotype was observed once. The chain couples TRBV20-1 to TRBJ1-5; D not resolved. The germline V and J ends were trimmed by 8 bases and 2 bases, with 13 bases remaining between them. The germline V gene encodes CDR1 DFQATT and CDR2 SNEGSKA (reference sequence). There are 13 residues in the CDR3. Here the CDR3 reads CSPRPLGNQPQHF. As DNA, the CDR3 is TGCAGTCCAAGACCGTTGGGCAATCAGCCCCAGCATTTT.

The V and J genes are TRBV7-9 and TRBJ1-4, with 9 bases fitting TRBD1. The V and J ends lost 4 bases and 8 bases, in that order; junction bases with no gene match: 5. The length of the CDR3 is 14 residues. Germline V CDR1 and CDR2: SEHNR, FQNEAQ (reference sequence). For the CDR3, the DNA is TGTGCCAGCAGCTCGGACAGGGGTGGAGAAAAACTGTTTTTT. Translated: CASSSDRGGEKLFF. Combining the CDR3 with reference TRBV7-9 and TRBJ1-4 gives the whole variable domain DTGVSQNPRHKITKRGQNVTFRCDPISEHNRLYWYRQTLGQGPEFLTYFQNEAQLEKSRLLSDRFSAERPKGSFSTLEIQRTEQGDSAMYLCASSSDRGGEKLFFGSGTQLSVL.

J is TRBJ2-5 and V is TRBV7-4, with D perhaps matching TRBD1 (5 bases). The ends were cut back, 2 bases at V and 2 bases at J, with 12 bases in the middle. The CDR3 spans 15 residues. CDR1 is SGHVT and CDR2 is SQSDAQ in the germline V gene. The CDR3, as DNA: TGTGCCAGCAGCTTATTATCAGGGCAGCAAGAGACCCAGTACTTC. Translation gives CASSLLSGQQETQYF.

Only a few counts were recorded for this clonotype. This chain joins TRBV5-1 and TRBJ2-1, with TRBD2 identical over 9 bases. V lost 6 bases, J lost 4 bases, and 5 bases stayed unmatched. Germline V lookup: CDR1 SGHRS, CDR2 YFSETQ. The CDR3 covers 14 residues. The CDR3 coding sequence is TGCGCCAGCAATGAGCGGGAGGTTTACAATGAGCAGTTCTTC. Its protein is CASNEREVYNEQFF.

The chain links TRBV27 to TRBJ2-7; 7 bases are shared with TRBD2. Germline CDR1 MNHEY, CDR2 SMNVEV (reference sequence). The CDR3 has 14 residues. Trimming took 7 bases from V and 6 from J; bases not matched to a gene: 12. The CDR3 coding sequence is TGTGCCAGCACCAGTGTTGCGGGAGTGTCCGAGCAGTACTTC. Amino acid sequence: CASTSVAGVSEQYF.

This clonotype appeared a few times. The V call is TRBV7-9, the J call TRBJ2-1; no firm D call. CDR1 and CDR2 (germline): SEHNR, FQNEAQ (reference sequence). Trimming pared 5 bases from V and 10 bases from J, leaving 9 bases between. The CDR3 has 11 amino acids. The CDR3 region has the DNA TGTGCCAGCAGCCCACGTGGGGAGCAGTTCTTC. As protein: CASSPRGEQFF.

The chain links TRBV4-3 to TRBJ2-3; D remains unclear. The length of the CDR3 is 16 residues. Germline CDR1 reads LGHNA; CDR2 reads YSLEER. Trimming removed 0 bases at V and 2 bases at J, with 12 bases between. Here the CDR3 reads CASSQDFNDFTDTQYF. In DNA form, the CDR3 reads TGCGCCAGCAGCCAAGATTTTAATGACTTCACAGATACGCAGTATTTT.

There are a few counts of this clonotype. V usage is TRBV28 and J usage is TRBJ2-7, with D perhaps TRBD2 (7 bases). Germline V gene lookup returns CDR1 MDHEN and CDR2 SYDVKM. The CDR3 contains 14 residues. Trimming stripped 3 bases from V and 0 bases from J, with 9 bases between. CDR3 DNA: TGTGCCAGCAGTTTTCGGGGGGCCTCCTACGAGCAGTACTTC. It is translated as CASSFRGASYEQYF.

This clonotype was recorded many times. This sequence joins TRBV4-2 and TRBJ2-1; D may be TRBD1 (5 bases). The V gene lost 1 base and the J gene lost 6 bases, with 16 bases spanning the gap. The CDR3 is 16 amino acids. Germline assignment: CDR1 LGHNA and CDR2 YNFKEQ. DNA of the CDR3: TGTGCCAGCAGCCAAGGAGAGATAGGGGTCCGCAATGAGCAGTTCTTC. It translates to CASSQGEIGVRNEQFF.

In its sample, this clonotype was seen once. The chain uses TRBV10-3 and TRBJ1-3, with TRBD1 matching over 8 bases. Trimming at V came to 3 bases and at J to 8 bases, leaving 9 bases not matched to a gene. This CDR3 is built from 15 residues. Germline values: CDR1 ENHRY, CDR2 SYGVKD. This CDR3 is CAISDPWTGRDTIYF. DNA of the CDR3: TGTGCCATCAGTGACCCCTGGACAGGGAGAGACACCATATATTTT.

This clonotype was observed a handful of times. J is TRBJ2-2 and V is TRBV7-8; D not resolved. The V and J ends lost 3 bases and 4 bases respectively, with 6 bases between them. Germline-derived CDR1 and CDR2 are SGHVS and FQNEAQ. CDR3 length: 13 residues. CDR3 in amino acids: CASSFLSTGELFF. CDR3 coding DNA: TGTGCCAGCAGCTTTTTGTCCACCGGGGAGCTGTTTTTT.

The chain links TRBV19 to TRBJ2-1; 7 bases map to TRBD2. The junction had 6 bases not matched to a gene; V was cut back by 1 base and J by 0 bases. The V gene's germline CDR1 is LNHDA and CDR2 SQIVND (reference sequence). This CDR3 comprises 17 residues. CDR3 sequence: CASSIVTGGYSYNEQFF. The CDR3 DNA sequence: TGTGCCAGTAGTATAGTGACGGGAGGCTACTCCTACAATGAGCAGTTCTTC.

This clonotype was seen a handful of times. The genes are TRBV2 and TRBJ1-1; 8 bases are shared with TRBD1. Germline CDR1 reads SNHLY; CDR2 reads FYNNEI. J lost 3 bases, V lost 5 bases, and 14 bases had no gene match. The length of the CDR3 is 17 residues. The chain's CDR3 is CASSRRAQGAGYTEAFF. The CDR3 DNA reads TGTGCCAGCAGTCGAAGAGCTCAGGGGGCTGGGTACACTGAAGCTTTCTTT.

V is TRBV6-1 and J is TRBJ2-1; 7 bases fit TRBD2. V dropped 2 bases and J dropped 4; count of bases not matched to a gene: 8. This CDR3 has 16 amino acids. Germline V gene lookup returns CDR1 MNHNS and CDR2 SASEGT. CDR3 sequence (DNA): TGTGCCAGCAGTGAACGATCAACCGGGGGGTACAATGAGCAGTTCTTC. Translating it yields CASSERSTGGYNEQFF.

The chain combines TRBV28 with TRBJ2-7; D might be TRBD2 (6 bases). The CDR3 sequence is 13 residues long. CDR1 MDHEN and CDR2 SYDVKM come from the germline V gene. V lost 6 bases to trimming and J lost 0 bases, with 9 bases between them. The CDR3 region has the DNA TGTGCCAGCAGACCTAGCGACTCCTACGAGCAGTACTTC. As protein: CASRPSDSYEQYF.

The DNA for the CDR3 is TGTGCCAGCAGTTACTCCACACCCGCCGATTCAGGGGAGTACTTC. Protein sequence: CASSYSTPADSGEYF. The rearrangement joins TRBV6-6 to TRBJ2-7, with a tentative D call TRBD1 (6 bases). The CDR3 is 15 amino acids. Germline assignment: CDR1 MNHNY and CDR2 SVGAGI (reference sequence). Trimming stripped 0 bases from V and 11 bases from J, with 20 bases between.

V usage is TRBV5-6 and J usage is TRBJ2-5; tentative D call: TRBD1 (6 bases). CDR1 is SGHDT, CDR2 YYEEEE, per germline. This CDR3 has 14 amino acids. The germline V and J ends were trimmed by 3 bases and 5 bases, with 14 bases remaining between them. CDR3 protein: CASSSDSTRETQYF. DNA for the CDR3: TGTGCCAGCAGCTCGGACAGTACGAGGGAGACCCAGTACTTC. Using reference TRBV5-6 and TRBJ2-5 for the parts outside the CDR3, the full variable domain is DAGVTQSPTHLIKTRGQQVTLRCSPKSGHDTVSWYQQALGQGPQFIFQYYEEEERQRGNFPDRFSGHQFPNYSSELNVNALLLGDSALYLCASSSDSTRETQYFGPGTRLLVL.

This chain links TRBV6-8 with TRBJ2-7; D call uncertain. Trimming took off 7 bases at V and 0 bases at J, with 10 bases between the two ends. CDR1 is MNHGY and CDR2 is SAAAGT in the germline V gene. The CDR3 covers 13 residues. As DNA, the CDR3 is TGTGCCAGCACAGACTTGAGCTCCTACGAGCAGTACTTC. Residues: CASTDLSSYEQYF.

The DNA for the CDR3 is TGTGCCATACGGACGGCGAACACCGGGGAGCTGTTTTTT. Translating gives CAIRTANTGELFF. The V gene is TRBV10-3, the J gene TRBJ2-2, with D uncertain. This CDR3 is 13 amino acids long. The V and J ends lost 9 bases and 0 bases respectively, with 8 bases between them. CDR1 is ENHRY and CDR2 is SYGVKD in the germline V gene.